This section outlines one T cell receptor (beta chain) sequence together with its context. The antigen remains undetermined. For the second PCR, which ran for roughly 7 to 11 cycles, a sample-barcoded 5' primer and a J-beta primer mix were used. MiXCR was run by TCRdb on the 5' RACE reads, yielding one entry per CDR3 protein. The repertoire has around 1,000,000 distinct CDR3 sequences, approximately 26% of them found once; the top ten carry 0.65% to 0.75%. These data are taken from a study of blood T cells in healthy people across ages. Study-wide results and limits: Age brought a roughly linear fall in TCR beta diversity measured per million T cells.

The CDR3 covers 12 residues. The germline gives CDR1 SGHRS, CDR2 YFSETQ. V lost 4 bases, J lost 6 bases, and 10 bases lay in between. These records were also assigned to another study, of T cells of mothers and their children.

The origin of this receptor is a girl aged 2-10 years in good health. Sequenced material: blood. The chain uses TRBV5-1 and TRBJ1-1; TRBD1 might be the D (5 bases). The CDR3 sequence is CASSPRGSEAFF. Written as DNA, the CDR3 is TGCGCCAGCAGCCCCCGGGGGTCTGAAGCTTTCTTT.